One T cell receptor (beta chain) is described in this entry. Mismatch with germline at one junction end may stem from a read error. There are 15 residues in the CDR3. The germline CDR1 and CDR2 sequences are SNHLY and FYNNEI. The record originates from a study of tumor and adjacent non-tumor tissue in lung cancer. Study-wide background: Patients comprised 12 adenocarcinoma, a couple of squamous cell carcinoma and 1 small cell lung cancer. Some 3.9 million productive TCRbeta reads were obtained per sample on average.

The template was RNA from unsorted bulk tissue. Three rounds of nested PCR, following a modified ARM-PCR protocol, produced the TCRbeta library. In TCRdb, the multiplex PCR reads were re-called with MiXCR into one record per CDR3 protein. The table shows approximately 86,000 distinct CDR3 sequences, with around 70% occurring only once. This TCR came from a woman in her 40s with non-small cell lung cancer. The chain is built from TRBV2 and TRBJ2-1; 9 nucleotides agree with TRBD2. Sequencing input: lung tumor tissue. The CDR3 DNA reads TGTACCAGCAGTGAAGGTAGCGGGAGTGTCTATGAGCAGTTCTTC. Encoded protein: CTSSEGSGSVYEQFF.